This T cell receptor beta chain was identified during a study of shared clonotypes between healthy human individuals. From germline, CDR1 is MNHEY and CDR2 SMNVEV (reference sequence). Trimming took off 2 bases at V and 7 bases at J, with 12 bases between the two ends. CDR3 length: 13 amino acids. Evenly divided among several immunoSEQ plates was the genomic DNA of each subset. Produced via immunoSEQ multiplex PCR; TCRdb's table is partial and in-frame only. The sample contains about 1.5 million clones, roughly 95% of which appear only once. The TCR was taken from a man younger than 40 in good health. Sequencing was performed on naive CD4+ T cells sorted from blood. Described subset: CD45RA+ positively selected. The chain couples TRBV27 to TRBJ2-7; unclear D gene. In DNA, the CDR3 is TGTGCCAGCAGTTTAACGCCCCCTAGAGAGCAGTACTTC. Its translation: CASSLTPPREQYF.